The TCR beta chain under discussion was sequenced for a study of blood T cell repertoires in COVID-19. Here immunoSEQ multiplex PCR was the method, and the copy in TCRdb shows in-frame clones only, minus some. Here the sample spans under 95,000 clones, 80% to 85% being singletons. Deletions cut 5 bases from V and 5 bases from J, with 9 bases between. Per germline, CDR1 MNHEY and CDR2 SVGAGI. There are 12 residues in the CDR3. Specimen: peripheral blood. This TCR was sampled from a woman of 80 years or more with active or convalescent COVID-19. The J gene is TRBJ1-1, the V gene TRBV6-5; a weak D match, TRBD1 (6 bases). The CDR3 DNA reads TGTGCCAGCAGTCGCAGGGGAACTGAAGCTTTCTTT. Translation gives CASSRRGTEAFF.